Each of the 22 T cell receptor beta chains below was sequenced from the same sample in a study of blood T cell repertoires in COVID-19. Sequenced by immunoSEQ multiplex PCR; TCRdb stores in-frame clones only, minus some. The data contain 350,000 to 500,000 clones, around nine tenths of them seen just once; the ten biggest clones take up about 1.5%. Material for sequencing was PBMCs or T cells enriched from blood (not recorded which). Receptors originate from a woman under 30 who had been exposed to COVID-19.

The rearrangement joins TRBV18 to TRBJ2-1; 8 bases agree with TRBD1. CDR3 length equals 19 residues. With 2 bases clipped from V and 4 bases from J, the junction kept 16 bases outside the gene matches. Germline V gene lookup returns CDR1 KGHSH and CDR2 LQKENI. In nucleotides, the CDR3 is TGTGCCAGCTCACCATCAGGGACGACAGGGGAGACCGTATACAATGAGCAGTTCTTC. The encoded protein is CASSPSGTTGETVYNEQFF.

V and J are TRBV5-1 and TRBJ1-1, with a weak D call TRBD1 (5 bases). Germline CDR1 reads SGHRS; CDR2 reads YFSETQ. Trimming stripped 1 base from V and 5 bases from J, with 12 bases between. The CDR3 runs 14 residues. The CDR3 DNA follows: TGCGCCAGCAGCTTGTATGGGGGGAGGACTGAAGCTTTCTTT. Translation gives CASSLYGGRTEAFF.

This chain connects TRBV29-1 to TRBJ2-2; TRBD2 matches at 11 bases. From germline, CDR1 is SQVTM and CDR2 ANQGSEA. V lost 6 bases and J lost 3; bases outside the gene matches: 3. The CDR3 totals 14 residues. The CDR3 DNA is TGCAGCGTATTAGCGGGAGGGTACACCGGGGAGCTGTTTTTT. Its translation is CSVLAGGYTGELFF.

This clone was observed a single time. This sequence joins TRBV5-4 and TRBJ2-7; tentative D call: TRBD1 (6 bases). CDR1 is SGHNT and CDR2 is YYREEE in the germline V gene (reference sequence). V shed 0 bases and J shed 2 bases, with 9 bases lying between them. This CDR3 spans 14 amino acids. CDR3 sequence: CASSLGQGPYEQYF. The CDR3 nucleotides are TGTGCCAGCAGCTTGGGGCAGGGGCCCTACGAGCAGTACTTC.

This chain uses TRBV27 with TRBJ1-1, with 9 bases matching TRBD1. V shed 5 bases and J 4 bases; nucleotides not matched to a gene: 8. The CDR3 length is 15 residues. CDR1 is MNHEY and CDR2 is SMNVEV in the germline V gene (reference sequence). CDR3 in DNA: TGTGCCAGCAGTCAAGGGACAGGGCTACGCACTGAAGCTTTCTTT. It encodes CASSQGTGLRTEAFF.

The CDR3 region is CASSFRDIYNEQFF. The CDR3 bases are TGTGCCAGCAGTTTCCGGGACATCTACAATGAGCAGTTCTTC. This chain joins TRBV6-5 and TRBJ2-1, with D tentatively TRBD1 (6 bases). CDR1 is MNHEY and CDR2 is SVGAGI in the germline V gene. The CDR3 extends over 14 amino acids. V was cut by 4 bases and J by 3 bases, with 10 bases left in between.

In this sample, this clone turned up once. The V and J genes are TRBV15 and TRBJ1-1, with a tentative D call TRBD1 (5 bases). The CDR3 loop spans 13 amino acids. From germline, CDR1 is LNHNV and CDR2 YYDKDF (reference sequence). Trimming shortened V by 1 base and J by 5 bases, and 8 bases separated the two germline ends. The CDR3 DNA reads TGTGCCACCAGCAGAGCGGGGGGGACTGAAGCTTTCTTT. Translated: CATSRAGGTEAFF.

The chain joins TRBV20-1 to TRBJ2-1; perhaps TRBD2 as D (5 bases). The CDR3 contains 11 residues. V lost 3 bases and J lost 12, with 12 bases in between. Looked up from germline, CDR1 is DFQATT and CDR2 is SNEGSKA (reference sequence). CDR3 residues: CSARTGNLQFF. The DNA for the CDR3 is TGCAGTGCTAGGACGGGAAACCTGCAGTTCTTC.

This clone was observed a few times. This sequence joins TRBV7-9 and TRBJ2-5; weak D call: TRBD2 (7 bases). V was shortened by 6 bases and J by 0 bases, with 11 bases between the two germline ends. This CDR3 comprises 14 residues. CDR1 and CDR2 from the germline V gene are SEHNR and FQNEAQ (reference sequence). The CDR3 DNA follows: TGTGCCAGCAGGGGGGGGGCCTACCAAGAGACCCAGTACTTC. It specifies CASRGGAYQETQYF.

V usage is TRBV7-2 and J usage is TRBJ2-7, with 10 bases lining up with TRBD1. The CDR3 is 15 residues long. CDR1 and CDR2 (germline): SGHTA, FQGNSA. Trimming removed 5 bases from V and 4 bases from J; junction bases left unmatched: 8. The CDR3 loop is CASSPTRDRGYEQYF. The DNA of the CDR3 is TGTGCCAGCAGCCCGACCAGGGACAGGGGTTACGAGCAGTACTTC.

The V gene is TRBV6-1, the J gene TRBJ2-7; no clear D. Germline V gene data show CDR1 as MNHNS and CDR2 as SASEGT. The length of the CDR3 is 15 residues. Trimming left V 1 base short and J 0 bases short, with 10 bases between. The chain's CDR3 is CASSEELGSSYEQYF. The CDR3 DNA follows: TGTGCCAGCAGTGAAGAGTTGGGCAGCTCCTACGAGCAGTACTTC.

This chain joins TRBV4-1 and TRBJ1-1; D may be TRBD1 (5 bases). Per germline, CDR1 MGHRA and CDR2 YSYEKL. This CDR3 has 14 amino acids. The ends were cut back, 0 bases at V and 7 bases at J, with 12 bases in the middle. CDR3 nucleotides: TGCGCCAGCAGCCAAGATCCCGTCGGGGGTGAAGCTTTCTTT. Its protein is CASSQDPVGGEAFF.

The gene calls are TRBV1 and TRBJ1-5. TRBV1 is designated a pseudogene. The CDR3 length is 14 residues. The CDR3 loop reads CTSSQLDFGQPQHF. CDR3 sequence (DNA): TGCACCAGCAGCCAGTTAGATTTTGGTCAGCCCCAGCATTTT.

This chain uses TRBV28 with TRBJ1-2; D is unclear. This CDR3 is built from 15 residues. From germline, CDR1 is MDHEN and CDR2 SYDVKM. Trimming cost V 2 bases and J 2 bases, with 12 bases left between them. CDR3 in amino acids: CASSLGQEANYGYTF. The CDR3 region has the DNA TGTGCCAGCAGTTTAGGGCAGGAGGCGAACTATGGCTACACCTTC.

V usage is TRBV19 and J usage is TRBJ1-1; 7 bases line up with TRBD1. Germline values: CDR1 LNHDA, CDR2 SQIVND (reference sequence). The CDR3 totals 15 residues. V dropped 3 bases and J dropped 1; count of bases not matched to a gene: 5. The CDR3 spells CASSMEQGQNTEAFF. CDR3 sequence (DNA): TGTGCCAGTAGTATGGAACAGGGGCAGAACACTGAAGCTTTCTTT.

The gene calls are TRBV28 and TRBJ1-1; TRBD1 is a possible D gene (5 bases). This CDR3 comprises 15 residues. CDR1 is MDHEN and CDR2 is SYDVKM in the germline V gene. Trimming stripped 1 base from V and 0 bases from J, with 9 bases between. CDR3 sequence: CASSLSGSLNTEAFF. As DNA, the CDR3 is TGTGCCAGCAGTTTATCAGGGTCTCTGAACACTGAAGCTTTCTTT.

The gene calls are TRBV11-3 and TRBJ2-1; TRBD2 agrees at 7 bases. The V gene end was trimmed by 5 bases and the J gene end by 8 bases; junction bases not matched to a gene: 12. This CDR3 contains 15 residues. Germline CDR1 is SGHNT and CDR2 is YENEEA. The CDR3 bases are TGTGCCAGCAGCCCCGGCGGGGGAGGCGGCGATGAGCAGTTCTTC. It encodes CASSPGGGGGDEQFF.

The chain joins TRBV4-1 to TRBJ1-2, with a tentative D call TRBD1 (5 bases). Germline V lookup: CDR1 MGHRA, CDR2 YSYEKL. With 4 bases removed from V and 0 bases from J, the gap between germline ends came to 12 bases. The CDR3 contains 15 residues. CDR3 protein: CASSRMTETNYGYTF. The CDR3 coding sequence is TGCGCCAGCAGCCGCATGACAGAAACTAACTATGGCTACACCTTC.

The genes are TRBV5-1 and TRBJ1-2; 12 nucleotides line up with TRBD1. Germline lookup yields CDR1 SGHRS and CDR2 YFSETQ. The CDR3 extends over 13 amino acids. Unmatched junction bases numbered 1, after V lost 2 bases and J lost 8 bases. CDR3: CASSFGTGGGYTF. In DNA, the CDR3 is TGCGCCAGCAGCTTCGGGACAGGGGGCGGCTACACCTTC.

The chain combines TRBV28 with TRBJ2-3; 10 positions agree with TRBD2. With 6 bases clipped from V and 3 bases from J, the junction kept 6 bases outside the gene matches. This CDR3 spans 15 amino acids. Germline lookup yields CDR1 MDHEN and CDR2 SYDVKM. This chain's CDR3 is CASSLPGLATDTQYF. DNA for the CDR3: TGTGCCAGCAGCCTCCCGGGACTAGCGACAGATACGCAGTATTTT.

The V and J genes are TRBV18 and TRBJ2-3, with 14 bases lining up with TRBD2. The CDR3 has 17 residues. Unmatched junction bases numbered 7, after V lost 2 bases and J lost 6 bases. The germline gives CDR1 KGHSH, CDR2 LQKENI. CDR3 amino acids: CASSPTTSGGVEDTQYF. CDR3 DNA: TGTGCCAGCTCACCAACGACTAGCGGGGGGGTTGAGGATACGCAGTATTTT.

The rearrangement links TRBV28 to TRBJ1-6, with TRBD1 matching over 7 bases. CDR3 size: 13 residues. The germline gives CDR1 MDHEN, CDR2 SYDVKM. V lost 6 bases and J lost 6; bases outside the gene matches: 2. The CDR3 DNA is TGTGCCAGCAGCCGGGACAGTAATTCACCCCTCCACTTT. This encodes CASSRDSNSPLHF.